Each of the 17 T cell receptor beta chains below was sequenced from the same sample in a study of Graves' ophthalmopathy and Graves' hyperthyroidism. Amplification of the TCR beta CDR3 regions used RNA transcripts (as template). HTBI primers were employed in first-round RT-PCR, then a second-round multiplex PCR followed. TCRdb reprocessed the multiplex PCR reads with MiXCR, giving one entry per CDR3 protein. The repertoire holds some 1.1 million distinct CDR3 sequences, 35% to 45% seen once, with roughly 10% in the top ten. The specimen sequenced was peripheral blood or thyroid tissue (not recorded which). Receptor source: an adult man with Graves' hyperthyroidism.

The sample holds a few counts of this clonotype. A much larger clone differs from this one at a single base, so this may be a read error. The chain links TRBV5-1 to TRBJ1-4; D is unresolved. From germline, CDR1 is SGHRS and CDR2 YFSETQ. Between the trimmed V and J ends, which lost 2 bases and 6 bases, there was a span of 11 bases. CDR3 length: 14 residues. CDR3 residues: CASSFDTNDEKLFF. The CDR3 region has the DNA TGCGCCAGCAGCTTCGACACTAACGATGAAAAACTGTTTTTT.

This clonotype occurred a few times. The gene calls are TRBV7-9 and TRBJ1-1; no reliable D call. V lost 4 bases, J lost 12 bases, and 18 bases lay in between. CDR1 is SEHNR and CDR2 is FQNEAQ in the germline V gene (reference sequence). The CDR3 length is 13 residues. Here the CDR3 reads CASSYLGGIGTFF. Written as DNA, the CDR3 is TGTGCCAGCAGCTATCTTGGTGGCATTGGGACTTTCTTT.

This clonotype was seen a few times. The chain links TRBV20-1 to TRBJ1-6; D call uncertain. This CDR3 is 14 amino acids long. The germline CDR1 and CDR2 sequences are DFQATT and SNEGSKA (reference sequence). Trimming pared 3 bases from V and 4 bases from J, leaving 10 bases between. The CDR3 DNA reads TGCAGTGCTAGGAGCGGAGATTATAATTCACCCCTCCACTTT. This sequence encodes CSARSGDYNSPLHF.

This clonotype was seen a few times. The chain combines TRBV6-5 with TRBJ2-7, with a weak D call TRBD1 (6 bases). The length of the CDR3 is 13 residues. Germline CDR1 MNHEY, CDR2 SVGAGI. V lost 6 bases, J lost 7 bases, and 16 bases lay in between. The chain's CDR3 is CASRVPGAQEQYF. The CDR3 nucleotides are TGTGCCAGCAGGGTCCCAGGGGCTCAGGAGCAGTACTTC.

The chain links TRBV10-2 to TRBJ1-2; 8 bases agree with TRBD1. J gave up 8 bases and V 2 bases, and 10 bases lay outside the gene matches. The CDR3 has 15 residues. The germline gives CDR1 WSHSY, CDR2 SAAADI. The DNA of the CDR3 is TGCGCCAGCAGTGAGCCGGACAGGGCAATTCAAGGCTACACCTTC. Translation gives CASSEPDRAIQGYTF.

This clonotype was detected ten times or more. This chain uses TRBV7-2 with TRBJ1-5, with D possibly matching TRBD1 (6 bases). The CDR3 extends over 14 amino acids. V was trimmed by 5 bases and J by 7 bases, leaving 15 bases between them. Per the germline V gene, CDR1 is SGHTA and CDR2 is FQGNSA. This CDR3 reads CASSARTGNQPQHF. DNA of the CDR3: TGTGCCAGCAGCGCTAGAACAGGGAACCAGCCCCAGCATTTT.

This clonotype was seen at least ten times. V is TRBV20-1 and J is TRBJ2-6; a weak D match, TRBD1 (5 bases). This CDR3 comprises 16 residues. V dropped 6 bases and J dropped 2 bases, with 17 bases sitting between them. The V gene's germline CDR1 is DFQATT and CDR2 SNEGSKA (reference sequence). The CDR3 loop reads CSAQVQGLTGANVLTF. In nucleotides, the CDR3 is TGCAGTGCGCAGGTGCAGGGCCTAACTGGGGCCAACGTCCTGACTTTC.

In this sample, this clonotype turned up many times. The rearrangement uses TRBV5-1 and TRBJ1-5; the D is unclear. The CDR3 extends over 15 amino acids. V lost 4 bases and J 0 bases, leaving 11 bases between the germline ends. In germline, CDR1 is SGHRS, CDR2 YFSETQ. CDR3 sequence (DNA): TGCGCCAGCAGCGCGGGCGAGTATAGCAATCAGCCCCAGCATTTT. Translated, it gives CASSAGEYSNQPQHF. Full variable domain (missing parts from reference TRBV5-1 and TRBJ1-5): KAGVTQTPRYLIKTRGQQVTLSCSPISGHRSVSWYQQTPGQGLQFLFEYFSETQRNKGNFPGRFSGRQFSNSRSEMNVSTLELGDSALYLCASSAGEYSNQPQHFGDGTRLSIL.

V usage is TRBV11-2 and J usage is TRBJ2-7; D could derive from TRBD1 or TRBD2 (5 bases each). V was shortened by 10 bases and J by 8 bases, with 12 bases between the two germline ends. The CDR3 totals 10 residues. Germline CDR1 reads SGHAT; CDR2 reads FQNNGV. CDR3 sequence reads: CATARDQQYF. The CDR3 coding sequence is TGTGCCACCGCTCGGGACCAGCAGTACTTC.

V is TRBV29-1 and J is TRBJ2-5; TRBD2 agrees at 9 bases. The J segment lost 2 bases and the V segment lost 2 bases, leaving 9 bases of the junction unmatched. CDR3 length: 16 amino acids. In germline, CDR1 is SQVTM, CDR2 ANQGSEA. CDR3 sequence: CSVECGTSRTQETQYF. The CDR3 nucleotides are TGCAGCGTTGAATGTGGGACTAGCAGAACTCAAGAGACCCAGTACTTC.

This clonotype was picked up many times. The genes are TRBV7-8 and TRBJ1-6; weak D call: TRBD1 (6 bases). The CDR3 has 17 amino acids. Germline V lookup: CDR1 SGHVS, CDR2 FQNEAQ. V lost 5 bases and J 5 bases, leaving 19 bases between the germline ends. For the CDR3, the DNA is TGTGCCAGCAGCGACAACAAGGACGACAGGAATAATTCACCCCTCCACTTT. Its translation: CASSDNKDDRNNSPLHF. Drawing the rest from reference TRBV7-8 and TRBJ1-6, the complete variable domain is GAGVSQSPRYKVAKRGQDVALRCDPISGHVSLFWYQQALGQGPEFLTYFQNEAQLDKSGLPSDRFFAERPEGSVSTLKIQRTQQEDSAVYLCASSDNKDDRNNSPLHFGNGTRLTVT.

This sequence joins TRBV6-5 and TRBJ1-3; D ambiguous. V was pared by 5 bases and J by 10 bases, with 15 bases between. This CDR3 contains 13 residues. In germline, CDR1 is MNHEY, CDR2 SVGAGI. CDR3 nucleotides: TGTGCCAGCAGTGAAGCAGAGGGTAGTACCATATATTTT. It specifies CASSEAEGSTIYF.

This chain uses TRBV6-2 or TRBV6-3 with TRBJ2-2, with a weak D call TRBD2 (5 bases). The germline V gene has CDR1 MNHEY and CDR2 SVGEGT. The V end was cut by 5 bases, the J end by 3 bases, with 19 bases between. The CDR3 has 17 amino acids. The CDR3 region has the DNA TGTGCCAGCAGTAACAACGGACTGTTACTCTACACCGGGGAGCTGTTTTTT. This sequence encodes CASSNNGLLLYTGELFF.

This clonotype was counted a few times. This sequence joins TRBV10-3 and TRBJ2-2, with a weak D call TRBD2 (6 bases). Germline V CDR1 and CDR2: ENHRY, SYGVKD. Trimming cost V 0 bases and J 1 base, with 9 bases left between them. The CDR3 length is 16 residues. CDR3 coding DNA: TGTGCCATCAGTGAGTCGGTGCGGGAGAACACCGGGGAGCTGTTTTTT. It translates to CAISESVRENTGELFF.

As to this clonotype: A much larger clone lies one base from this, so it may be a read error. The chain recombines TRBV25-1 with TRBJ1-4, with 7 bases aligning to TRBD1. J was trimmed by 0 bases and V by 3 bases; bases with no gene match: 1. CDR3 length equals 15 residues. Germline V gene data show CDR1 as MGHDK and CDR2 as SYGVNS. CDR3 amino acids: CASSDGQATNEKLFF. In nucleotides, the CDR3 is TGTGCCAGCAGTGACGGACAGGCAACTAATGAAAAACTGTTTTTT.

The table lists this clonotype with a few counts. V usage is TRBV10-3 and J usage is TRBJ1-4; D may be TRBD1 (5 bases). Germline V CDR1 and CDR2: ENHRY, SYGVKD. The CDR3 runs 15 residues. V lost 10 bases to trimming and J lost 8 bases, with 23 bases between them. Here the CDR3 reads CASRAPGRQGEKLFF. The CDR3 coding sequence is TGTGCCAGCAGAGCTCCGGGCCGTCAGGGAGAAAAACTGTTTTTT.

This clonotype was recorded at least ten times. The V call is TRBV7-9, the J call TRBJ2-7; D is unresolved. Trimming stripped 2 bases from V and 4 bases from J, with 9 bases between. The germline V gene encodes CDR1 SEHNR and CDR2 FQNEAQ (reference sequence). The CDR3 sequence is 13 residues long. CDR3 region: CASSLPQQYEQYF. CDR3 coding DNA: TGTGCCAGCAGCTTACCACAGCAATACGAGCAGTACTTC.